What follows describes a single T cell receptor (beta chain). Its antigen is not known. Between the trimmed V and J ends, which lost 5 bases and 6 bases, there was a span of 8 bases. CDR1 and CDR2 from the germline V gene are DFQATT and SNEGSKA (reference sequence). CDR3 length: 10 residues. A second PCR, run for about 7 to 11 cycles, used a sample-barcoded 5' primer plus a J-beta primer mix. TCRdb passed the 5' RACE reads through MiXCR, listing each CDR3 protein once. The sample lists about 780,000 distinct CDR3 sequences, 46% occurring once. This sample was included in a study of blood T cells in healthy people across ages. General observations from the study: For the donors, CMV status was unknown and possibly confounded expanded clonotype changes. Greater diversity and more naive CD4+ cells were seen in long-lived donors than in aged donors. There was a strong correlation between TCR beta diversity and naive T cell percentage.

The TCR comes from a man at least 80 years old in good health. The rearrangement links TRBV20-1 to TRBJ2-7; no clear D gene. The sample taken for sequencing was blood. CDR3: CSALGPEQYF. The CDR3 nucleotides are TGCAGTGCTCTCGGGCCCGAGCAGTACTTC.